The T cell receptor beta chain under discussion was sequenced for a study of blood T cell repertoires in COVID-19. Study as a whole: Spain, Italy and the United States supplied samples that represented acute and convalescent COVID-19. PBMCs, B-cell-depleted T cells, or T cells were the source of the cDNA or gDNA that made up the material.

The authors' processing: From reference gene primer amplification, estimates of nucleated cell counts were derived. Only in-frame clones appear in the TCRdb table, and some are missing; sequencing was by immunoSEQ multiplex PCR. V, J and clone size are those of that table, while D and trimming were read from the DNA. The table shows a few hundred thousand clones, with around 81% occurring only once. This clone was detected only once. Trimming shortened V by 1 base and J by 8 bases, and 12 bases separated the two germline ends. The CDR3 runs to 14 residues. Germline V gene sequence: CDR1 MGHRA, CDR2 YSYEKL.

Input material: peripheral blood. The chain has TRBV4-1 and TRBJ1-5; possibly TRBD1 for D (5 bases). The receptor was derived from a man aged 25 to 40 who had recovered from COVID-19. Written as DNA, the CDR3 is TGCGCCAGCAGCCAAGTGCTCATACAGGAGCCCCAGCATTTT. This codes for CASSQVLIQEPQHF.